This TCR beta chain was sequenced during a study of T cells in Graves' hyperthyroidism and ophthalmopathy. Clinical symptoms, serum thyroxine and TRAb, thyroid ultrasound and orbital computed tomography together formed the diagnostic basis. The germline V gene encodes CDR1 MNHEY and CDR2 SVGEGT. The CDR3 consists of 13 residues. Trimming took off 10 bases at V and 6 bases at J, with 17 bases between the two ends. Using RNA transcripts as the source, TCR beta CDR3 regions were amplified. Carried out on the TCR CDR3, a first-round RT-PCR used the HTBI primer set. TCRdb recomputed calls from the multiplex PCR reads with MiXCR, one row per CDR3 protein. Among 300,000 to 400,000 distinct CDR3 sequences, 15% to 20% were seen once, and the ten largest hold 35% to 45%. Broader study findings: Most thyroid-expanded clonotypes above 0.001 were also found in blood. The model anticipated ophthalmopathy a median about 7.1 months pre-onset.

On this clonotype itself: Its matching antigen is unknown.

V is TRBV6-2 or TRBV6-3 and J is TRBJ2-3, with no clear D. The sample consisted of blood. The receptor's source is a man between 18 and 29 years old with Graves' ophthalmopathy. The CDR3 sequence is CANSPEKWDTQYF. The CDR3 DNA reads TGTGCCAACAGCCCCGAGAAGTGGGATACGCAGTATTTT.